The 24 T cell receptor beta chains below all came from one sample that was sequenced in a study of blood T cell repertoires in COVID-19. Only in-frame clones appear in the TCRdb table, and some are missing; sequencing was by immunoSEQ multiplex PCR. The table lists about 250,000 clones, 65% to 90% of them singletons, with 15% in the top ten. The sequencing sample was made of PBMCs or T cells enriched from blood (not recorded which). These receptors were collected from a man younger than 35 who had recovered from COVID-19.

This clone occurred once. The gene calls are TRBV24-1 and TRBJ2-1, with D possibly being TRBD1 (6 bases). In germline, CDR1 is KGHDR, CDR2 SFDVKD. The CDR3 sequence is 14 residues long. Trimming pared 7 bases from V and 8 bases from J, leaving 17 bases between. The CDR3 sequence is CATSPLGGVDEQFF. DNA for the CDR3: TGTGCCACCAGCCCGTTAGGGGGAGTGGATGAGCAGTTCTTC.

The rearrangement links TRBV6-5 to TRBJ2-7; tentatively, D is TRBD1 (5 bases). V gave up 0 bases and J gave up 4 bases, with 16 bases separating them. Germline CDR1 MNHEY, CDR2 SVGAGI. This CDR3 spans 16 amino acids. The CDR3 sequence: CASSYSIAAGIYEQYF. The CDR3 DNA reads TGTGCCAGCAGTTACTCGATCGCGGCAGGGATTTACGAGCAGTACTTC.

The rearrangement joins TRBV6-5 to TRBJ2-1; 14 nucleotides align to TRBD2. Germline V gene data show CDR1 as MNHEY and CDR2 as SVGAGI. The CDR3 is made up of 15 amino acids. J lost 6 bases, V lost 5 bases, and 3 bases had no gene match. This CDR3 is CASSQGLAGANEQFF. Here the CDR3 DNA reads TGTGCCAGCAGTCAGGGACTAGCGGGGGCCAATGAGCAGTTCTTC.

In DNA, the CDR3 is TGTGCCAGCAGTTTTGTACAGGGTTTGAATTCACCCCTCCACTTT. Protein sequence: CASSFVQGLNSPLHF. The chain joins TRBV27 to TRBJ1-6; maybe TRBD1 (6 bases). Trimming removed 3 bases at V and 7 bases at J, with 13 bases between. Germline CDR1 and CDR2: MNHEY and SMNVEV (reference sequence). The CDR3 is 15 amino acids.

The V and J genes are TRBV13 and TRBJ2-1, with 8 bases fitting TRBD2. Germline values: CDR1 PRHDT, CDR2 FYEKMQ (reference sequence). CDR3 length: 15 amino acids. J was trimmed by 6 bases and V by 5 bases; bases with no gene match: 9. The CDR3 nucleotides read TGTGCCAGCAGCCCACGGGGGGGTGCTCGCAATGAGCAGTTCTTC. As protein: CASSPRGGARNEQFF.

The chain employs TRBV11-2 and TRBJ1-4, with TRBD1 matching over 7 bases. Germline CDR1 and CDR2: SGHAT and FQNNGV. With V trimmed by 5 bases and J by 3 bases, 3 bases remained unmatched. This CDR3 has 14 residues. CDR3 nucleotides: TGTGCCAGCAGCCGCGACAGGGCTAATGAAAAACTGTTTTTT. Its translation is CASSRDRANEKLFF. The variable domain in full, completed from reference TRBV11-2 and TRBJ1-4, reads EAGVAQSPRYKIIEKRQSVAFWCNPISGHATLYWYQQILGQGPKLLIQFQNNGVVDDSQLPKDRFSAERLKGVDSTLKIQPAKLEDSAVYLCASSRDRANEKLFFGSGTQLSVL.

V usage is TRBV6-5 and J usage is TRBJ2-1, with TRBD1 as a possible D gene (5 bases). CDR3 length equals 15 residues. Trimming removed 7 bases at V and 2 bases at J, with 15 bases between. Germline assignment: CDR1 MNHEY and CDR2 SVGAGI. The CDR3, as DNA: TGTGCCAGCACCCCGACGTTGGACACCTACAATGAGCAGTTCTTC. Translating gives CASTPTLDTYNEQFF.

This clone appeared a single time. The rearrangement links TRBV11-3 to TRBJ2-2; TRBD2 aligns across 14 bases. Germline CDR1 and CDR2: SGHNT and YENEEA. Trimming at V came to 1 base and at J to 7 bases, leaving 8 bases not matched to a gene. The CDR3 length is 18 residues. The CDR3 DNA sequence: TGTGCCAGCAGCTTAGGGGGGACTAGCGGGAGTATCGGCGGGGAGCTGTTTTTT. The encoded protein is CASSLGGTSGSIGGELFF.

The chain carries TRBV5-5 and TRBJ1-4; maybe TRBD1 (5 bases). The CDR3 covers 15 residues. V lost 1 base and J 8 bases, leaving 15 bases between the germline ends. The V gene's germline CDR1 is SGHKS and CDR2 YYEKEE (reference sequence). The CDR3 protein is CASSLSWQGREKLFF. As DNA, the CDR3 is TGTGCCAGCAGCTTGTCTTGGCAGGGTCGGGAAAAACTGTTTTTT.

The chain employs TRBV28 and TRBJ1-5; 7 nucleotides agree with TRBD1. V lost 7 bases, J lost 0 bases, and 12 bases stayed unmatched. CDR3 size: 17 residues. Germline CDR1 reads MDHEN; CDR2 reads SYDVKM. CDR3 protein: CASTRDSGSYSNQPQHF. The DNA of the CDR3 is TGTGCCAGCACCCGGGACAGCGGCTCCTATAGCAATCAGCCCCAGCATTTT. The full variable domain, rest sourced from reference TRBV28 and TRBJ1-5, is DVKVTQSSRYLVKRTGEKVFLECVQDMDHENMFWYRQDPGLGLRLIYFSYDVKMKEKGDIPEGYSVSREKKERFSLILESASTNQTSMYLCASTRDSGSYSNQPQHFGDGTRLSIL.

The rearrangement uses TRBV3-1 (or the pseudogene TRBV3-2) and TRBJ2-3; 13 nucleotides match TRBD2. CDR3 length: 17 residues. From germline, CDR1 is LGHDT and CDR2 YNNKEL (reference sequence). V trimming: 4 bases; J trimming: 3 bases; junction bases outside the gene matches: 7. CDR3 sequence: CASSRYRTSGRTDTQYF. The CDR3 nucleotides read TGTGCCAGCAGCCGATACCGGACTAGCGGGAGAACAGATACGCAGTATTTT.

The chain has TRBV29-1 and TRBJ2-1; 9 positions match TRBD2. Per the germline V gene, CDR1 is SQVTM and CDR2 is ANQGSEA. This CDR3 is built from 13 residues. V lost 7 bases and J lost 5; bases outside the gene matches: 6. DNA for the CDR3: TGCAGCGGCCGACTAGCGGCGCACAATGAGCAGTTCTTC. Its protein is CSGRLAAHNEQFF.

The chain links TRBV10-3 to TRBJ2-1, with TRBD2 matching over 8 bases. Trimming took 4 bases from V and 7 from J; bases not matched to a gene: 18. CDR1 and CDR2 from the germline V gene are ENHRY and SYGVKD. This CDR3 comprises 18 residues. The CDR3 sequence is CAISGLTPGAGGHNEQFF. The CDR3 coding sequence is TGTGCCATCAGTGGCCTAACCCCGGGGGCGGGGGGACATAATGAGCAGTTCTTC.

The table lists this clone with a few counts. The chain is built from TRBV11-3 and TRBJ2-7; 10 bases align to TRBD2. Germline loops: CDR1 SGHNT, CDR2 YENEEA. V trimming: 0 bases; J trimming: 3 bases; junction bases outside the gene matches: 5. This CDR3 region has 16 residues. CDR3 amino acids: CASSLDWASGSYEQYF. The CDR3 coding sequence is TGTGCCAGCAGCTTAGATTGGGCTAGCGGGAGCTACGAGCAGTACTTC.

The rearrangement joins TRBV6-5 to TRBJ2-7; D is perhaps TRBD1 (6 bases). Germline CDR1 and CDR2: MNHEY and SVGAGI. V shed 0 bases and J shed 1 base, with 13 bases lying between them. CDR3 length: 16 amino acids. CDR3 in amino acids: CASSYSRQVLSYEQYF. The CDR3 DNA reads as TGTGCCAGCAGTTACTCAAGACAGGTTCTATCCTACGAGCAGTACTTC.

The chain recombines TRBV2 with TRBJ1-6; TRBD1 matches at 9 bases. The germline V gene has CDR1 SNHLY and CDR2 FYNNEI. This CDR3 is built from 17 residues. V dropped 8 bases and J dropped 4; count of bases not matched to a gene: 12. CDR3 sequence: CASSWTGAFQYNSPLHF. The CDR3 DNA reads TGTGCCAGCTCCTGGACAGGGGCCTTTCAGTATAATTCACCCCTCCACTTT.

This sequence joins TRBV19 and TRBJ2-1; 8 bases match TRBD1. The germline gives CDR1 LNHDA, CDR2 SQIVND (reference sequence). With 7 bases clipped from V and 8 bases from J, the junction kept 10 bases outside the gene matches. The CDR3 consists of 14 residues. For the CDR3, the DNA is TGTGCCAGTACCTTGGACAGGGCCTCGGATGAGCAGTTCTTC. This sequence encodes CASTLDRASDEQFF.

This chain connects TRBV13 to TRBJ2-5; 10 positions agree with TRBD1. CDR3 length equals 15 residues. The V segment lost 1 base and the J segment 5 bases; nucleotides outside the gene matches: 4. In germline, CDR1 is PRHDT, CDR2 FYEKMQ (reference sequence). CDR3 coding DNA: TGTGCCAGCAGCTTAGAAGGGACAGGGGCGGAGACCCAGTACTTC. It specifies CASSLEGTGAETQYF.

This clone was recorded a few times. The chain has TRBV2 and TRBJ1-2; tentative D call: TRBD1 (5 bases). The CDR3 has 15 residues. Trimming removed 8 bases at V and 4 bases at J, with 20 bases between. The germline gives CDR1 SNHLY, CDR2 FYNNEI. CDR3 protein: CASGPAGRPIYGYTF. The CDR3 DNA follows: TGTGCCAGCGGGCCGGCGGGGCGCCCCATCTATGGCTACACCTTC.

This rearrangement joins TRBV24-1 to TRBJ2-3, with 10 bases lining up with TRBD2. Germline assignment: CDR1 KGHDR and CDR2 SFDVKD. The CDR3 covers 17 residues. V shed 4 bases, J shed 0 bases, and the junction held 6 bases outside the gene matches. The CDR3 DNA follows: TGTGCCACCAGTGACCCCGGACTAGCGGAGAGCACAGATACGCAGTATTTT. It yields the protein CATSDPGLAESTDTQYF.

Written as DNA, the CDR3 is TGTGCCAGCAGCTTAAGCCGGGGAAACACCATATATTTT. It codes for CASSLSRGNTIYF. This chain connects TRBV11-1 to TRBJ1-3; unclear D gene. The length of the CDR3 is 13 residues. Germline V gene data show CDR1 as SGHAT and CDR2 as FQDESV (reference sequence). Trimming took off 2 bases at V and 4 bases at J, with 6 bases between the two ends.

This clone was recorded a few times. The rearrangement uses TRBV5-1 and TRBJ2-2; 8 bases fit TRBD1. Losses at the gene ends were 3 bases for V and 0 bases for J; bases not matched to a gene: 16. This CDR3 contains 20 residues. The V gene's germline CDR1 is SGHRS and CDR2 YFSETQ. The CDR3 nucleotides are TGCGCCAGCAGCTCGAAATCCGGGACAGGTACACTAACGAACACCGGGGAGCTGTTTTTT. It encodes CASSSKSGTGTLTNTGELFF.

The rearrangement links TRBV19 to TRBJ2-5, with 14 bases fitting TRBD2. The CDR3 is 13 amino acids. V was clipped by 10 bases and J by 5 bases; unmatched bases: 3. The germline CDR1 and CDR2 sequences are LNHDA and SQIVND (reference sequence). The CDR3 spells CATRLAGGETQYF. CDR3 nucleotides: TGTGCCACCCGACTAGCGGGGGGGGAGACCCAGTACTTC.

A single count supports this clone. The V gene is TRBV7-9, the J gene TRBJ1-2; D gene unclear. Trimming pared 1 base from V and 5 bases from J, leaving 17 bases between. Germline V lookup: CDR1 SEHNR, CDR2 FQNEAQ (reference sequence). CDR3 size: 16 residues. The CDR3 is CASSLDPGRIDYGYTF. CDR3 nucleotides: TGTGCCAGCAGCTTAGACCCCGGGAGAATTGATTATGGCTACACCTTC.